What follows are 27 T cell receptor beta chains derived from one specimen sequenced in a study of T cells after posttransplantation cyclophosphamide. Cells defined as naive were viable CD3+CD4+ or CD3+CD8+ and CCR7+CD45RA+CD45RO-CD95-CD27+CD28+. The data were produced by immunoSEQ multiplex PCR, yet TCRdb's version contains in-frame clones alone and is incomplete. Of tens of thousands of clones in the sample, roughly nine tenths were seen once. Sequenced sample: naive CD4+ T cells sorted from blood. These receptors all come from a man aged 25 to 40 in good health and a related stem cell transplant donor.

This rearrangement joins TRBV7-6 to TRBJ2-5; D is unclear. Germline assignment: CDR1 SGHVS and CDR2 FNYEAQ. The CDR3 is 14 residues long. V was clipped by 3 bases and J by 5 bases, with 13 bases between them. The CDR3 DNA is TGTGCCAGCAGCTTTGAGGCCAACGGGGAGACCCAGTACTTC. Translating gives CASSFEANGETQYF. Variable domain in full (rest from reference TRBV7-6 and TRBJ2-5): GAGVSQSPRYKVTKRGQDVALRCDPISGHVSLYWYRQALGQGPEFLTYFNYEAQQDKSGLPNDRFSAERPEGSISTLTIQRTEQRDSAMYRCASSFEANGETQYFGPGTRLLVL.

This clone has only a few counts. The chain uses TRBV6-1 and TRBJ1-2, with a weak D call TRBD1 (6 bases). V was trimmed by 1 base and J by 14 bases, leaving 11 bases between them. The CDR3 totals 11 residues. Germline V CDR1 and CDR2: MNHNS, SASEGT. CDR3: CASSEEQGGTF. CDR3 DNA sequence: TGTGCCAGCAGTGAAGAACAGGGTGGGACCTTC.

The chain couples TRBV9 to TRBJ1-3; weak D call: TRBD1 (6 bases). Germline CDR1 SGDLS, CDR2 YYNGEE. The CDR3 runs to 15 residues. V was clipped by 4 bases and J by 0 bases, with 11 bases between them. The CDR3 reads CASSPRQDSGNTIYF. The CDR3 DNA reads as TGTGCCAGCAGCCCCCGACAGGACTCTGGAAACACCATATATTTT.

The CDR3 DNA sequence: TGTGCCAGCAGCCTCGAACCTAACTCCTACAATGAGCAGTTCTTC. Its translation: CASSLEPNSYNEQFF. V usage is TRBV9 and J usage is TRBJ2-1; D is undetermined. Trimming removed 4 bases from V and 0 bases from J, with 11 bases in between. Germline V CDR1 and CDR2: SGDLS, YYNGEE. The CDR3 runs to 15 residues. Together with reference TRBV9 and TRBJ2-1, the CDR3 gives the full variable domain: DSGVTQTPKHLITATGQRVTLRCSPRSGDLSVYWYQQSLDQGLQFLIQYYNGEERAKGNILERFSAQQFPDLHSELNLSSLELGDSALYFCASSLEPNSYNEQFFGPGTRLTVL.

The gene calls are TRBV7-2 and TRBJ1-2; D possibly corresponds to TRBD1 (6 bases). The CDR3 extends over 13 amino acids. Trimming left V 2 bases short and J 7 bases short, with 11 bases between. From germline, CDR1 is SGHTA and CDR2 FQGNSA. This chain's CDR3 is CASSLYREGGYTF. The CDR3 DNA reads TGTGCCAGCAGCTTATACAGGGAAGGTGGCTACACCTTC. The variable domain in full, with the rest retrieved from reference TRBV7-2 and TRBJ1-2, is GAGVSQSPSNKVTEKGKDVELRCDPISGHTALYWYRQSLGQGLEFLIYFQGNSAPDKSGLPSDRFSAERTGGSVSTLTIQRTQQEDSAVYLCASSLYREGGYTFGSGTRLTVV.

This chain uses TRBV5-1 with TRBJ1-1; D gene ambiguous. The CDR3 is made up of 13 amino acids. Per the germline V gene, CDR1 is SGHRS and CDR2 is YFSETQ. V dropped 0 bases and J dropped 4 bases, with 7 bases sitting between them. The CDR3 reads CASSLDGGTEAFF. The CDR3 DNA sequence: TGCGCCAGCAGCTTGGACGGTGGCACTGAAGCTTTCTTT.

The rearrangement links TRBV6-1 to TRBJ2-7, with 9 bases aligning to TRBD1. V lost 5 bases to trimming and J lost 4 bases; unmatched junction nucleotides: 6. CDR3 length: 14 amino acids. The V gene's germline CDR1 is MNHNS and CDR2 SASEGT. CDR3 protein: CASSSYRGLYEQYF. The DNA of the CDR3 is TGTGCCAGCAGTTCATACAGGGGGCTATACGAGCAGTACTTC.

The CDR3 protein is CASSYPGQGLDTQYF. CDR3 DNA: TGTGCCAGCAGTTACCCGGGACAGGGTTTAGATACGCAGTATTTT. The genes are TRBV6-6 and TRBJ2-3, with 9 bases that match TRBD1. Per germline, CDR1 MNHNY and CDR2 SVGAGI (reference sequence). This CDR3 contains 15 residues. Trimming removed 2 bases from V and 5 bases from J; junction bases left unmatched: 5.

The chain has TRBV18 and TRBJ2-5; 9 bases fit TRBD2. CDR3 length: 14 residues. V gave up 10 bases and J gave up 5 bases; unmatched junction bases: 11. From germline, CDR1 is KGHSH and CDR2 LQKENI. This CDR3 is CATSQSGGSETQYF. The CDR3 DNA follows: TGTGCCACATCTCAAAGCGGGGGGTCGGAGACCCAGTACTTC.

This clone was detected once. The chain joins TRBV28 to TRBJ1-6, with no clear D. The CDR3 contains 15 residues. CDR1 is MDHEN and CDR2 is SYDVKM in the germline V gene. Deletions cut 6 bases from V and 10 bases from J, with 19 bases between. For the CDR3, the DNA is TGTGCCAGCAGCACCTTAACAGTTCTCGGATCACCCCTCCACTTT. It encodes CASSTLTVLGSPLHF.

The chain combines TRBV27 with TRBJ1-6; TRBD1 agrees at 8 bases. Unmatched junction bases numbered 6, after V lost 2 bases and J lost 0 bases. Germline lookup yields CDR1 MNHEY and CDR2 SMNVEV (reference sequence). This CDR3 spans 18 amino acids. This chain's CDR3 is CASSLRGQASSYNSPLHF. The CDR3 DNA follows: TGTGCCAGCAGTTTAAGGGGACAGGCGAGCTCCTATAATTCACCCCTCCACTTT.

This clone was counted a single time. The chain recombines TRBV19 with TRBJ1-5, with D possibly matching TRBD1 (5 bases). The CDR3 is 15 amino acids. The germline gives CDR1 LNHDA, CDR2 SQIVND (reference sequence). V gave up 9 bases and J gave up 10 bases, with 25 bases separating them. The CDR3 sequence: CASRGTGTSISPQHF. Written as DNA, the CDR3 is TGTGCCAGCCGGGGGACGGGGACCTCAATCAGCCCCCAGCATTTT. The full variable domain, with the rest looked up from reference TRBV19 and TRBJ1-5, is DGGITQSPKYLFRKEGQNVTLSCEQNLNHDAMYWYRQDPGQGLRLIYYSQIVNDFQKGDIAEGYSVSREKKESFPLTVTSAQKNPTAFYLCASRGTGTSISPQHFGDGTRLSIL.

V is TRBV19 and J is TRBJ2-7; 10 positions agree with TRBD1. Germline V gene data show CDR1 as LNHDA and CDR2 as SQIVND (reference sequence). Germline trimming cut 5 bases from V and 1 base from J; bases unmatched to any gene: 5. CDR3 length: 15 residues. In nucleotides, the CDR3 is TGTGCCAGTAGTGTTTGGGACAGGGGATCCTACGAGCAGTACTTC. It yields the protein CASSVWDRGSYEQYF.

This chain uses TRBV9 with TRBJ2-5; 13 nucleotides line up with TRBD2. There are 16 residues in the CDR3. V dropped 4 bases and J dropped 5; count of bases not matched to a gene: 8. Germline V gives CDR1 SGDLS, CDR2 YYNGEE. As DNA, the CDR3 is TGTGCCAGCAGCACCCTGACTAGCGGGGGGAGGGAGACCCAGTACTTC. Translating gives CASSTLTSGGRETQYF.

The J gene is TRBJ1-2, the V gene TRBV14; D not resolved. From germline, CDR1 is SGHDN and CDR2 FVKESK. This CDR3 comprises 13 residues. The V and J ends lost 1 base and 7 bases respectively, with 10 bases between them. The CDR3 coding sequence is TGTGCCAGCAGCCAAGGGTCTATGTTTGGCTACACCTTC. Translation: CASSQGSMFGYTF.

The chain couples TRBV6-1 to TRBJ1-2; 9 bases agree with TRBD1. J was trimmed by 4 bases and V by 6 bases; bases with no gene match: 6. The germline V gene has CDR1 MNHNS and CDR2 SASEGT. CDR3 length equals 14 residues. CDR3 sequence: CASSRDRVLYGYTF. DNA of the CDR3: TGTGCCAGCAGCCGGGACAGGGTACTCTATGGCTACACCTTC.

A word on this clone: Germline is not matched at one junction end, which may reflect a read error. The chain couples TRBV7-2 to TRBJ2-1; the D gene is possibly TRBD1 (6 bases). Germline-derived CDR1 and CDR2 are SGHTA and FQGNSA. The CDR3 is made up of 15 amino acids. CDR3 sequence reads: CAGSGEQGSYNEQFF. In nucleotides, the CDR3 is TGTGCCGGCAGCGGAGAACAGGGTAGCTACAATGAGCAGTTCTTC.

The chain recombines TRBV7-8 with TRBJ1-2; D perhaps matches TRBD1 (6 bases). V was shortened by 3 bases and J by 7 bases, with 9 bases between the two germline ends. This CDR3 region has 12 residues. The germline CDR1 and CDR2 sequences are SGHVS and FQNEAQ. The chain's CDR3 is CASSFRDIGYTF. In nucleotides, the CDR3 is TGTGCCAGCAGCTTCCGGGACATTGGCTACACCTTC.

Here the CDR3 reads CASSYGGVNTEAFF. The CDR3 DNA reads TGTGCCAGCAGTTACGGAGGCGTGAACACTGAAGCTTTCTTT. The chain recombines TRBV6-5 with TRBJ1-1; D is unclear. This CDR3 has 14 residues. The germline V and J ends were trimmed by 2 bases and 0 bases, with 7 bases remaining between them. Looked up from germline, CDR1 is MNHEY and CDR2 is SVGAGI.

The rearrangement joins TRBV7-8 to TRBJ1-5; D possibly corresponds to TRBD1 (5 bases). The germline V gene has CDR1 SGHVS and CDR2 FQNEAQ. This CDR3 has 13 residues. The ends were cut back, 5 bases at V and 6 bases at J, with 11 bases in the middle. This chain's CDR3 is CASSGDRGQPQHF. The DNA for the CDR3 is TGTGCCAGCAGCGGTGACAGAGGTCAGCCCCAGCATTTT.

The chain joins TRBV6-5 to TRBJ1-5, with a possible D match to TRBD1 (6 bases). CDR3 length: 15 residues. Germline assignment: CDR1 MNHEY and CDR2 SVGAGI. V lost 2 bases and J 2 bases, leaving 10 bases between the germline ends. The CDR3 DNA reads as TGTGCCAGCAGTTACGGGGGACAACGCAATCAGCCCCAGCATTTT. This translates into CASSYGGQRNQPQHF.

The CDR3 loop is CASSLGSGLETQYF. The CDR3 region has the DNA TGTGCCAGCAGCTTAGGTTCAGGGTTGGAGACCCAGTACTTC. The gene calls are TRBV11-2 and TRBJ2-5, with D perhaps TRBD1 (5 bases). The germline gives CDR1 SGHAT, CDR2 FQNNGV. Trimming stripped 1 base from V and 5 bases from J, with 11 bases between. The CDR3 runs 14 residues.

This chain joins TRBV18 and TRBJ1-3, with D unclear. Germline V lookup: CDR1 KGHSH, CDR2 LQKENI. The CDR3 is made up of 13 amino acids. Trimming removed 6 bases from V and 4 bases from J, with 10 bases in between. The CDR3 region has the DNA TGTGCCAGCTCCCCCCTGAGGGGAAACACCATATATTTT. This codes for CASSPLRGNTIYF.

The gene calls are TRBV25-1 and TRBJ1-2; D is undetermined. V dropped 0 bases and J dropped 4 bases, with 15 bases sitting between them. CDR3 size: 16 residues. In germline, CDR1 is MGHDK, CDR2 SYGVNS. CDR3 amino acids: CASSEYDIRSSYGYTF. Here the CDR3 DNA reads TGTGCCAGCAGTGAATATGACATTCGTAGTAGCTATGGCTACACCTTC.

This chain joins TRBV4-1 and TRBJ1-6; 10 nucleotides align to TRBD1. This CDR3 has 16 amino acids. The germline gives CDR1 MGHRA, CDR2 YSYEKL. With V trimmed by 1 base and J by 4 bases, 1 base remained unmatched. CDR3 DNA: TGCGCCAGCAGCCAAGCGGGACAGGGGTATAATTCACCCCTCCACTTT. Translated, it gives CASSQAGQGYNSPLHF.

The V call is TRBV19, the J call TRBJ1-1; 7 bases agree with TRBD1. CDR1 and CDR2 from the germline V gene are LNHDA and SQIVND (reference sequence). The length of the CDR3 is 14 residues. J gave up 1 base and V 6 bases, and 5 bases lay outside the gene matches. The CDR3 sequence is CASSRQGGNTEAFF. For the CDR3, the DNA is TGTGCCAGTAGCCGACAGGGTGGGAACACTGAAGCTTTCTTT.

The chain is built from TRBV29-1 and TRBJ1-3; D possibly corresponds to TRBD1 (5 bases). There are 13 residues in the CDR3. Germline assignment: CDR1 SQVTM and CDR2 ANQGSEA. V was clipped by 7 bases and J by 0 bases, with 10 bases between them. CDR3 protein: CSAGTASGNTIYF. The CDR3 nucleotides read TGCAGCGCTGGGACTGCCTCTGGAAACACCATATATTTT.